The TCR beta chain described here comes from a study of graft-versus-host responses after intestinal transplantation. Overall study: Every recipient had anti-thymocyte globulin induction and about three years of tacrolimus plus steroids.

Graft material was processed, releasing intraepithelial and lamina propria lymphocytes. The assay was immunoSEQ multiplex PCR, and TCRdb's table has in-frame clones only and misses some. Here the sample spans about 4,300 clones, 70% to 85% being singletons. V lost 3 bases and J lost 7, with 17 bases in between. CDR1 SGHNT and CDR2 YYREEE come from the germline V gene (reference sequence). This CDR3 is built from 15 residues. The sequence was collected from a human patient who received an intestinal transplant, so some T cells may come from the graft donor. This sequence joins TRBV5-4 and TRBJ2-1, with D tentatively TRBD2 (6 bases). Source: ileum tissue, taken 9 days after transplant. In nucleotides, the CDR3 is TGTGCCAGCAGCTCGAGGGCGGGACTCCTAAATGAGCAGTTCTTC. Protein product: CASSSRAGLLNEQFF.